The rows below give T cell receptor beta chains drawn from one sample of a study of blood T cell repertoires in COVID-19. The method was immunoSEQ multiplex PCR; TCRdb's version includes in-frame clones alone and lacks a portion of them. The table includes 200,000 to 250,000 clones, 88% detected once. The sequencing sample was made of PBMCs or T cells enriched from blood (not recorded which). The receptors come from a woman aged 25 to 39 who had been exposed to COVID-19. The CDR3 runs from the conserved cysteine through the conserved F or W. The D gene is left open where the match is weak. Some rows have no size entry. The others give once, few or many, or a class for an expanded clone.

abundance: -; j_gene: TRBJ2-7; v_gene: TRBV4-2; d_gene: TRBD2; CDR3aa: CASSQVAGGYDYEQYF; CDR3nt: TGTGCCAGCAGCCAGGTAGCGGGAGGGTATGACTACGAGCAGTACTTC
abundance: -; j_gene: TRBJ2-2; v_gene: TRBV3-1/TRBV3-2; d_gene: -; CDR3aa: CASSQERQGGPGELFF; CDR3nt: TGTGCCAGCAGCCAAGAAAGGCAGGGGGGCCCCGGGGAGCTGTTTTTT
abundance: -; j_gene: TRBJ2-7; v_gene: TRBV24-1; d_gene: -; CDR3aa: CATSDLLLAEQYF; CDR3nt: TGTGCCACCAGTGATTTGCTCCTGGCCGAGCAGTACTTC
abundance: -; j_gene: TRBJ1-5; v_gene: TRBV12-5; d_gene: -; CDR3aa: CASGLAQAYSNQPQHF; CDR3nt: TGTGCTAGTGGTTTAGCACAGGCCTATAGCAATCAGCCCCAGCATTTT
abundance: -; j_gene: TRBJ2-1; v_gene: TRBV4-1; d_gene: -; CDR3aa: CASSQDLNEQFF; CDR3nt: TGCGCCAGCAGCCAAGATTTAAATGAGCAGTTCTTC
abundance: -; j_gene: TRBJ2-7; v_gene: TRBV11-2; d_gene: -; CDR3aa: CASSPQTGPRQYF; CDR3nt: TGTGCCAGCAGCCCGCAGACAGGCCCCCGCCAGTACTTC
abundance: -; j_gene: TRBJ2-2; v_gene: TRBV5-1; d_gene: TRBD2; CDR3aa: CASRLAGGGTGELFF; CDR3nt: TGCGCCAGCAGACTAGCGGGAGGAGGCACCGGGGAGCTGTTTTTT
abundance: -; j_gene: TRBJ2-3; v_gene: TRBV25-1; d_gene: -; CDR3aa: CASSAENTDTQYF; CDR3nt: TGTGCCAGCAGTGCCGAGAACACAGATACGCAGTATTTT
abundance: once; j_gene: TRBJ2-3; v_gene: TRBV3-1/TRBV3-2; d_gene: TRBD2; CDR3aa: CASSPSGSTDTQYF; CDR3nt: TGTGCCAGCAGCCCTAGCGGGAGCACAGATACGCAGTATTTT
abundance: -; j_gene: TRBJ2-1; v_gene: TRBV5-1; d_gene: -; CDR3aa: CASSLDRPYYNEQFF; CDR3nt: TGCGCCAGCAGCTTGGACAGACCATATTACAATGAGCAGTTCTTC
abundance: -; j_gene: TRBJ2-2; v_gene: TRBV5-4; d_gene: TRBD2; CDR3aa: CASSSLGLAGPGELFF; CDR3nt: TGTGCCAGCAGCTCCCTTGGACTAGCGGGACCCGGGGAGCTGTTTTTT
abundance: -; j_gene: TRBJ2-5; v_gene: TRBV9; d_gene: -; CDR3aa: CASSVAGETQYF; CDR3nt: TGTGCCAGCAGCGTAGCAGGGGAGACCCAGTACTTC
abundance: -; j_gene: TRBJ2-2; v_gene: TRBV27; d_gene: -; CDR3aa: CASSWGHTGELFF; CDR3nt: TGTGCCAGCAGTTGGGGCCACACCGGGGAGCTGTTTTTT
abundance: -; j_gene: TRBJ2-1; v_gene: TRBV5-4; d_gene: TRBD1; CDR3aa: CASSLEGQASEQFF; CDR3nt: TGTGCCAGCAGCTTGGAGGGACAGGCCTCGGAGCAGTTCTTC
abundance: -; j_gene: TRBJ1-6; v_gene: TRBV4-2; d_gene: -; CDR3aa: CASSQDRVYNSPLHF; CDR3nt: TGTGCCAGCAGCCAAGATCGGGTCTATAATTCACCCCTCCACTTT
abundance: -; j_gene: TRBJ2-7; v_gene: TRBV29-1; d_gene: -; CDR3aa: CSVEDRSRRRFEQYF; CDR3nt: TGCAGCGTTGAAGATCGGAGCCGCCGGCGGTTCGAGCAGTACTTC
abundance: -; j_gene: TRBJ1-2; v_gene: TRBV25-1; d_gene: -; CDR3aa: CASSKSGGWGLSYTF; CDR3nt: TGTGCCAGCTCTAAATCGGGAGGATGGGGACTAAGCTACACCTTC
abundance: -; j_gene: TRBJ1-5; v_gene: TRBV28; d_gene: -; CDR3aa: CASMTFAKSNQPQHF; CDR3nt: TGTGCCAGCATGACATTCGCGAAGAGCAATCAGCCCCAGCATTTT
abundance: -; j_gene: TRBJ2-7; v_gene: TRBV7-2; d_gene: TRBD2; CDR3aa: CASSLTSGTSYEQYF; CDR3nt: TGTGCCAGCAGCTTGACTAGCGGGACTTCCTACGAGCAGTACTTC
abundance: -; j_gene: TRBJ2-7; v_gene: TRBV4-1; d_gene: TRBD1; CDR3aa: CASSQPGQGDSEQYF; CDR3nt: TGCGCCAGCAGCCAACCGGGACAGGGGGATTCCGAGCAGTACTTC
abundance: few; j_gene: TRBJ1-5; v_gene: TRBV30; d_gene: -; CDR3aa: CAWSRGYNQPQHF; CDR3nt: TGTGCCTGGAGTCGGGGGTACAATCAGCCCCAGCATTTT
abundance: -; j_gene: TRBJ2-2; v_gene: TRBV14; d_gene: -; CDR3aa: CASSPGNTGELFF; CDR3nt: TGTGCCAGCAGCCCAGGAAACACCGGGGAGCTGTTTTTT
abundance: -; j_gene: TRBJ1-6; v_gene: TRBV9; d_gene: -; CDR3aa: CASSVGETPYNSPLHF; CDR3nt: TGTGCCAGCAGCGTAGGGGAGACTCCCTATAATTCACCCCTCCACTTT
abundance: -; j_gene: TRBJ2-7; v_gene: TRBV5-6; d_gene: -; CDR3aa: CASSLFIGGGTTGEQYF; CDR3nt: TGTGCCAGCAGCTTGTTTATAGGGGGGGGCACGACCGGCGAGCAGTACTTC
abundance: -; j_gene: TRBJ2-7; v_gene: TRBV5-5; d_gene: TRBD1; CDR3aa: CASSPPGQIEQYF; CDR3nt: TGTGCCAGCAGCCCGCCGGGACAGATCGAGCAGTACTTC
abundance: few; j_gene: TRBJ2-1; v_gene: TRBV7-2; d_gene: -; CDR3aa: CASSLDGLRAEQFF; CDR3nt: TGTGCCAGCAGCTTAGACGGACTAAGGGCTGAGCAGTTCTTC
abundance: -; j_gene: TRBJ2-7; v_gene: TRBV2; d_gene: TRBD1; CDR3aa: CASSDNEGQGYEQYF; CDR3nt: TGTGCCAGCAGTGACAACGAGGGACAGGGGTACGAGCAGTACTTC
abundance: -; j_gene: TRBJ1-1; v_gene: TRBV5-6; d_gene: -; CDR3aa: CASSLYPRGIGAEAFF; CDR3nt: TGTGCCAGCAGCTTGTATCCAAGGGGTATTGGGGCTGAAGCTTTCTTT
abundance: -; j_gene: TRBJ2-7; v_gene: TRBV6-2/TRBV6-3; d_gene: TRBD2; CDR3aa: CASSRWTSPDEQYF; CDR3nt: TGTGCCAGCAGTCGGTGGACTAGCCCCGACGAGCAGTACTTC
abundance: -; j_gene: TRBJ2-7; v_gene: TRBV2; d_gene: -; CDR3aa: CASRKEGGGPYEQYF; CDR3nt: TGTGCCAGCAGAAAAGAGGGAGGGGGTCCCTACGAGCAGTACTTC
abundance: -; j_gene: TRBJ2-4; v_gene: TRBV18; d_gene: -; CDR3aa: CASSPKDKPSFQYF; CDR3nt: TGTGCCAGCTCACCGAAGGACAAGCCGAGCTTTCAGTACTTC
abundance: once; j_gene: TRBJ1-1; v_gene: TRBV6-6; d_gene: -; CDR3aa: CASSPSDREAFF; CDR3nt: TGTGCCAGCAGTCCCTCGGACAGAGAAGCTTTCTTT
abundance: -; j_gene: TRBJ2-3; v_gene: TRBV7-9; d_gene: TRBD1; CDR3aa: CASSFSGTGESDTQYF; CDR3nt: TGTGCCAGCAGCTTCTCCGGGACAGGGGAATCAGATACGCAGTATTTT
abundance: once; j_gene: TRBJ1-5; v_gene: TRBV19; d_gene: -; CDR3aa: CASSIGLRRNNQPQHF; CDR3nt: TGTGCCAGTAGTATAGGTCTGCGGCGGAATAATCAGCCCCAGCATTTT
abundance: -; j_gene: TRBJ1-3; v_gene: TRBV7-9; d_gene: -; CDR3aa: CASSLVTESGNTIYF; CDR3nt: TGTGCCAGCAGCTTGGTTACCGAGTCTGGAAACACCATATATTTT
abundance: -; j_gene: TRBJ1-2; v_gene: TRBV19; d_gene: TRBD1; CDR3aa: CASNSGGSIYGYTF; CDR3nt: TGTGCCAGTAACTCAGGGGGGTCAATCTATGGCTACACCTTC
abundance: -; j_gene: TRBJ1-1; v_gene: TRBV5-1; d_gene: -; CDR3aa: CASSPQWANTEAFF; CDR3nt: TGCGCCAGCAGCCCACAGTGGGCGAACACTGAAGCTTTCTTT
abundance: -; j_gene: TRBJ1-1; v_gene: TRBV6-5; d_gene: TRBD1; CDR3aa: CASRPRQGNTEAFF; CDR3nt: TGTGCCAGCAGGCCTAGACAGGGGAACACTGAAGCTTTCTTT
abundance: -; j_gene: TRBJ1-6; v_gene: TRBV9; d_gene: -; CDR3aa: CASSANSDSPLHF; CDR3nt: TGTGCCAGCAGCGCTAACAGTGATTCACCCCTCCACTTT
abundance: -; j_gene: TRBJ2-3; v_gene: TRBV5-5; d_gene: TRBD2; CDR3aa: CASSLVVTSGIMRNTQYF; CDR3nt: TGTGCCAGCAGCTTGGTGGTGACTAGCGGAATTATGAGGAATACGCAGTATTTT
abundance: -; j_gene: TRBJ1-6; v_gene: TRBV5-1; d_gene: TRBD1; CDR3aa: CASSLVGQGDSPLHF; CDR3nt: TGCGCCAGCAGCTTGGTGGGACAGGGTGACTCACCCCTCCACTTT
abundance: -; j_gene: TRBJ1-2; v_gene: TRBV6-1; d_gene: TRBD1; CDR3aa: CASSETGTASGYTF; CDR3nt: TGTGCCAGCAGTGAAACAGGGACAGCCAGCGGCTACACCTTC
abundance: -; j_gene: TRBJ1-5; v_gene: TRBV28; d_gene: TRBD1; CDR3aa: CASSFGSGGGQPQHF; CDR3nt: TGTGCCAGCAGCTTTGGCTCAGGGGGCGGTCAGCCCCAGCATTTT
abundance: once; j_gene: TRBJ1-1; v_gene: TRBV19; d_gene: -; CDR3aa: CASSIWGRGTEAFF; CDR3nt: TGTGCCAGTAGTATATGGGGGCGGGGGACTGAAGCTTTCTTT
abundance: -; j_gene: TRBJ2-1; v_gene: TRBV27; d_gene: -; CDR3aa: CASSFAYHNEQFF; CDR3nt: TGTGCCAGCAGTTTTGCCTACCACAATGAGCAGTTCTTC
abundance: -; j_gene: TRBJ2-7; v_gene: TRBV13; d_gene: TRBD2; CDR3aa: CASSLKVGLAGFEQYF; CDR3nt: TGTGCCAGCAGCCTCAAGGTAGGACTAGCGGGATTTGAGCAGTACTTC